The T cell receptor beta chain described here comes from a study of blood T cell repertoires in COVID-19. In the study overall: Samples taken during acute and convalescent COVID-19 were collected in the United States, Italy and Spain. Sources were T cells, B-cell-depleted T cells, or PBMCs; the material itself was cDNA or gDNA.

Germline CDR1 reads GTSNPN; CDR2 reads SVGIG (reference sequence). Deletions cut 3 bases from V and 7 bases from J, with 12 bases between. The CDR3 totals 12 residues. The assay was immunoSEQ multiplex PCR, and TCRdb's table has in-frame clones only and misses some. In the table there are 68,000 or so clones, 80% to 90% of which are singletons. What was sequenced was peripheral blood. The clonotype was recovered from a man in his fifties with acute or convalescent COVID-19. The gene calls are TRBV30 and TRBJ1-2; weak D call: TRBD1 (5 bases). CDR3 DNA sequence: TGTGCCTGGAGCGCCGGGACTCTTGGCTACACCTTC. It specifies CAWSAGTLGYTF.